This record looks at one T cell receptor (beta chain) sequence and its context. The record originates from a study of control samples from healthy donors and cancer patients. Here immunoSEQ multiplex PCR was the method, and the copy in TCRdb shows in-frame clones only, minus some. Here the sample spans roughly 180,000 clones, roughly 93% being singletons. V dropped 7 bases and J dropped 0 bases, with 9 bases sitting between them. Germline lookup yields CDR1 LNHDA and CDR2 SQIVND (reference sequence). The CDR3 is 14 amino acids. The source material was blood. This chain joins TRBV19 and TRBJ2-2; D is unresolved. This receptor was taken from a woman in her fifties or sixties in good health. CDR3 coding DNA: TGTGCCAGTAACGAGAACGCGAACACCGGGGAGCTGTTTTTT. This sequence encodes CASNENANTGELFF.